The 14 T cell receptor beta chains in this list originate from one sample, sequenced in a study of response to subunit inactivated influenza vaccine. Each CDR3 protein gets one entry after TCRdb re-called the RT-PCR reads with MiXCR. The sample has more than 400,000 distinct CDR3 sequences, 7.2% seen once. Sequencing used PBMCs from blood, obtained less than 30 months after vaccination. The receptors were sampled from a man aged 45-69 years who received an inactivated influenza vaccine.

The V and J genes are TRBV24-1 and TRBJ1-3; TRBD1 aligns across 7 bases. Germline V CDR1 and CDR2: KGHDR, SFDVKD. This CDR3 has 15 residues. V was clipped by 7 bases and J by 0 bases; unmatched bases: 5. The DNA for the CDR3 is TGTGCCACCAGCGACGGGACAGCCTCTGGAAACACCATATATTTT. Amino acids: CATSDGTASGNTIYF.

This clonotype was detected many times. V is TRBV6-5 and J is TRBJ2-6, with TRBD2 as a possible D gene (5 bases). Per germline, CDR1 MNHEY and CDR2 SVGAGI. Trimming left V 0 bases short and J 1 base short, with 13 bases between. The CDR3 length is 18 residues. The CDR3 bases are TGTGCCAGCAGTTACTCGGACGGCAGGAGGTCTGGGGCCAACGTCCTGACTTTC. Translation: CASSYSDGRRSGANVLTF.

This clonotype has just a few counts. The J gene is TRBJ2-3, the V gene TRBV5-8; TRBD1 matches at 11 bases. The CDR3 loop spans 16 amino acids. CDR1 is SGHTS, CDR2 YDEGEE, per germline. J was trimmed by 3 bases and V by 4 bases; bases with no gene match: 7. The CDR3 loop reads CASSIGTGGWTDTQYF. CDR3 coding DNA: TGTGCCAGCAGCATCGGGACAGGGGGGTGGACAGATACGCAGTATTTT.

This clonotype occurred many times. The chain combines TRBV20-1 with TRBJ1-5, with D possibly TRBD1 on 5 matching bases. The length of the CDR3 is 11 residues. V lost 3 bases and J 7 bases, leaving 7 bases between the germline ends. Looked up from germline, CDR1 is DFQATT and CDR2 is SNEGSKA (reference sequence). The CDR3: CSASRAQPQHF. CDR3 DNA sequence: TGCAGTGCTAGCAGGGCACAGCCCCAGCATTTT.

V is TRBV20-1 and J is TRBJ2-2, with 10 positions matching TRBD2. Germline CDR1 is DFQATT and CDR2 is SNEGSKA (reference sequence). This CDR3 comprises 13 residues. The trim removed 5 bases at V and 6 bases at J, leaving 3 bases unmatched. The CDR3 spells CSALAGEAGELFF. The DNA of the CDR3 is TGCAGTGCTCTAGCGGGAGAAGCCGGGGAGCTGTTTTTT.

This clonotype was counted many times. The genes are TRBV20-1 and TRBJ2-5; TRBD1 matches at 7 bases. This CDR3 is 16 amino acids long. V shed 0 bases, J shed 0 bases, and the junction held 7 bases outside the gene matches. CDR1 and CDR2 (germline): DFQATT, SNEGSKA (reference sequence). DNA for the CDR3: TGCAGTGCTAGAGATAGGGGGACAGTTTACCAAGAGACCCAGTACTTC. Encoded protein: CSARDRGTVYQETQYF.

This clonotype occurred a few times. The CDR3 loop reads CASSLVAQDEQFF. The CDR3 bases are TGTGCCAGCAGCTTGGTCGCGCAGGATGAGCAGTTCTTC. The V gene is TRBV7-2, the J gene TRBJ2-1; D unclear. Trimming pared 3 bases from V and 8 bases from J, leaving 11 bases between. This CDR3 region has 13 residues. Germline V lookup: CDR1 SGHTA, CDR2 FQGNSA.

The V gene is TRBV9, the J gene TRBJ1-1; TRBD1 might be the D (6 bases). V was trimmed by 0 bases and J by 0 bases, leaving 9 bases between them. Germline V gene data show CDR1 as SGDLS and CDR2 as YYNGEE. The CDR3 has 15 amino acids. The CDR3 sequence is CASSVDGGMNTEAFF. The CDR3 DNA sequence: TGTGCCAGCAGCGTAGACGGGGGCATGAACACTGAAGCTTTCTTT.

This clonotype has ten or more counts. The V call is TRBV4-2, the J call TRBJ2-7, with unresolved D. V lost 0 bases, J lost 10 bases, and 13 bases lay in between. There are 13 residues in the CDR3. Germline V gene data show CDR1 as LGHNA and CDR2 as YNFKEQ. The CDR3 loop is CASSQDRASTQYF. In DNA form, the CDR3 reads TGTGCCAGCAGCCAAGATAGAGCAAGCACCCAGTACTTC.

This clonotype was detected many times. V is TRBV5-1 and J is TRBJ1-1; 7 bases align to TRBD1. The CDR3 covers 15 residues. Trimming took 4 bases from V and 4 from J; bases not matched to a gene: 10. CDR1 is SGHRS, CDR2 YFSETQ, per germline. CDR3 residues: CASSPFTGEGTEAFF. As DNA, the CDR3 is TGCGCCAGCAGCCCCTTCACAGGGGAGGGCACTGAAGCTTTCTTT.

This clonotype was seen only a few times. The V and J genes are TRBV4-2 and TRBJ2-3; 13 positions agree with TRBD2. The CDR3 is 17 residues long. CDR1 and CDR2 (germline): LGHNA, YNFKEQ. J was trimmed by 8 bases and V by 0 bases; bases with no gene match: 8. Here the CDR3 DNA reads TGTGCCAGCAGCCAAGATTTGACTAGCGGGGGGAAGGGTACGCAGTATTTT. Protein: CASSQDLTSGGKGTQYF.

This clonotype came up a few times. V and J are TRBV6-1 and TRBJ1-2, with D unresolved. Germline-derived CDR1 and CDR2 are MNHNS and SASEGT. The CDR3 covers 12 residues. The V end lost 7 bases, the J end lost 5 bases, and 11 bases lay between the germline ends. The CDR3 sequence: CASTLDPYGYTF. The CDR3 bases are TGTGCCAGCACCTTAGACCCATATGGCTACACCTTC.

This clonotype was seen many times. V usage is TRBV5-5 and J usage is TRBJ1-6; 7 bases line up with TRBD1. With 3 bases clipped from V and 2 bases from J, the junction kept 8 bases outside the gene matches. In germline, CDR1 is SGHKS, CDR2 YYEKEE (reference sequence). The length of the CDR3 is 17 residues. CDR3 residues: CASSSTTGFAYNSPLHF. The CDR3 DNA sequence: TGTGCCAGCAGCTCGACGACAGGGTTCGCCTATAATTCACCCCTCCACTTT.

This clonotype was detected many times. The chain carries TRBV20-1 and TRBJ2-7; 9 nucleotides agree with TRBD1. CDR3 length: 14 residues. Germline CDR1 DFQATT, CDR2 SNEGSKA (reference sequence). Losses at the gene ends were 5 bases for V and 3 bases for J; bases not matched to a gene: 8. The CDR3 sequence is CSAGRQGVSYEQYF. The CDR3 DNA reads as TGCAGTGCTGGAAGACAGGGGGTCAGCTACGAGCAGTACTTC.